One and the same sample provided the 23 T cell receptor beta chains below, sequenced in a study of blood T cells in healthy people across ages. For the second PCR, which ran for about 6 to 11 cycles, a sample-barcoded 5' primer and a J-beta primer mix were used. TCRdb used MiXCR to reprocess the 5' RACE reads, holding one entry per CDR3 protein. The sample consists of 380,000 or so distinct CDR3 sequences, more than 45% of them appearing once. Sequenced: blood. All receptors come from a man in his 60s in good health.

This clonotype has a single count. The rearrangement links TRBV10-3 to TRBJ2-7; D might be TRBD2 (5 bases). Between the trimmed V and J ends, which lost 10 bases and 0 bases, there was a span of 16 bases. The germline V gene encodes CDR1 ENHRY and CDR2 SYGVKD. The CDR3 extends over 14 amino acids. The CDR3, as DNA: TGTGCCACCAACCGGGATCTGAGCTCCTACGAGCAGTACTTC. This codes for CATNRDLSSYEQYF.

The count of this clonotype is one. The gene calls are TRBV20-1 and TRBJ2-7, with TRBD2 matching 7 bases. CDR3 length: 15 residues. V gave up 3 bases and J gave up 1 base; unmatched junction bases: 9. Germline values: CDR1 DFQATT, CDR2 SNEGSKA (reference sequence). CDR3 region: CSASSTPGLSYEQYF. CDR3 DNA sequence: TGCAGTGCTAGTTCGACGCCGGGACTATCCTACGAGCAGTACTTC.

This clonotype was counted at least ten times. This chain uses TRBV20-1 with TRBJ2-7; 12 nucleotides match TRBD2. The CDR3 consists of 16 residues. Germline V CDR1 and CDR2: DFQATT, SNEGSKA (reference sequence). Trimming at V came to 5 bases and at J to 4 bases, leaving 12 bases not matched to a gene. In DNA form, the CDR3 reads TGCAGTGCTGGGGGGGGGCTAGCGGGAGGGCAATACGAGCAGTACTTC. Translating gives CSAGGGLAGGQYEQYF.

The V and J genes are TRBV5-1 and TRBJ2-7; D not certain. V was trimmed by 0 bases and J by 6 bases, leaving 10 bases between them. Germline CDR1 SGHRS, CDR2 YFSETQ. The CDR3 is 13 amino acids. The DNA for the CDR3 is TGCGCCAGCAGCTTGGGCGTTTTATGCGAGCAGTACTTC. This codes for CASSLGVLCEQYF.

The table lists this clonotype with a few counts. This chain joins TRBV3-1 and TRBJ2-1; 7 positions agree with TRBD1. CDR1 LGHDT and CDR2 YNNKEL come from the germline V gene (reference sequence). CDR3 length: 14 amino acids. V dropped 5 bases and J dropped 2; count of bases not matched to a gene: 3. Here the CDR3 DNA reads TGTGCCAGCAGCGCCGGGACAGCCTACAATGAGCAGTTCTTC. Encoded protein: CASSAGTAYNEQFF.

V is TRBV6-1 and J is TRBJ1-2; no definite D call. The V end was cut by 4 bases, the J end by 0 bases, with 12 bases between. Germline CDR1 and CDR2: MNHNS and SASEGT. This CDR3 region has 15 residues. The CDR3 region is CASSGGLLPNYGYTF. DNA for the CDR3: TGTGCCAGCAGTGGGGGTCTTTTACCTAACTATGGCTACACCTTC.

The chain is built from TRBV29-1 and TRBJ1-2, with a possible D match to TRBD1 (6 bases). Germline values: CDR1 SQVTM, CDR2 ANQGSEA. The V end was cut by 1 base, the J end by 4 bases, with 19 bases between. This CDR3 spans 16 amino acids. The CDR3 sequence is CSVEGGHPELPYGYTF. CDR3 bases: TGCAGCGTTGAAGGGGGACATCCCGAACTTCCCTATGGCTACACCTTC.

With respect to this clonotype: The junction and the germline gene differ at one end; a read error may be behind it. The chain couples TRBV29-1 to TRBJ2-2; D tentatively fits TRBD1 or TRBD2 (6 bases each). Germline-derived CDR1 and CDR2 are SQVTM and ANQGSEA. The CDR3 runs 15 residues. CDR3 loop: CSVEGRGGLTGELFF. For the CDR3, the DNA is TGCAGCGTGGAAGGGAGAGGGGGGCTCACCGGGGAGCTGTTTTTT.

The V call is TRBV21-1, the J call TRBJ2-7. TRBV21-1 is a pseudogene. This CDR3 spans 14 amino acids. The CDR3 DNA reads TGTGCCAGCAGCAAAGCAAAACATCTCTACGAGCAGTACTTC. Translating gives CASSKAKHLYEQYF.

The V call is TRBV7-2, the J call TRBJ2-5; tentatively, D is TRBD1 or TRBD2 (7 bases each). Germline V lookup: CDR1 SGHTA, CDR2 FQGNSA. Trimming took off 11 bases at V and 11 bases at J, with 33 bases between the two ends. There are 16 residues in the CDR3. The CDR3 region has the DNA TGTGCCGCCAAGGGGGCGCGACTAGCCGCGCCCAATGAGCAGTACTTC. Translating gives CAAKGARLAAPNEQYF.

This clonotype came up many times. V and J are TRBV24-1 and TRBJ1-2, with a tentative D call TRBD1 (5 bases). Germline CDR1 reads KGHDR; CDR2 reads SFDVKD. Trimming took off 4 bases at V and 8 bases at J, with 16 bases between the two ends. This CDR3 region has 14 residues. CDR3 in amino acids: CATSDSGPLGGYTF. In nucleotides, the CDR3 is TGTGCCACCAGTGACTCGGGGCCCCTGGGAGGCTACACCTTC.

The chain couples TRBV4-3 to TRBJ2-2; 9 positions agree with TRBD2. The V segment lost 0 bases and the J segment 0 bases; nucleotides outside the gene matches: 8. The CDR3 contains 19 residues. Germline assignment: CDR1 LGHNA and CDR2 YSLEER. Written as DNA, the CDR3 is TGCGCCAGCAGCCAAGACCCCATGCGCGGGAGGGCGAACACCGGGGAGCTGTTTTTT. This codes for CASSQDPMRGRANTGELFF.

CDR3 nucleotides: TGTGCCAGCAGCCAAGATGGGGAGACCCAGTACTTC. Translating it yields CASSQDGETQYF. This chain joins TRBV14 and TRBJ2-5; D gene ambiguous. CDR1 is SGHDN and CDR2 is FVKESK in the germline V gene. Trimming removed 0 bases at V and 5 bases at J, with 4 bases between. The CDR3 covers 12 residues.

V is TRBV18 and J is TRBJ2-1, with D tentatively TRBD1 (6 bases). V lost 6 bases and J 2 bases, leaving 14 bases between the germline ends. CDR1 KGHSH and CDR2 LQKENI come from the germline V gene. This CDR3 contains 15 residues. The CDR3 region has the DNA TGTGCCAGCTCGCCTAGACAGGCCACCTACAATGAGCAGTTCTTC. It yields the protein CASSPRQATYNEQFF.

V is TRBV5-1 and J is TRBJ2-3; 10 bases map to TRBD1. There are 14 residues in the CDR3. Germline loops: CDR1 SGHRS, CDR2 YFSETQ. V lost 0 bases and J lost 9; bases outside the gene matches: 4. CDR3 residues: CASSLAGTGATQYF. The DNA for the CDR3 is TGCGCCAGCAGCTTGGCCGGGACAGGGGCCACGCAGTATTTT.

The chain recombines TRBV20-1 with TRBJ2-3; D not certain. The CDR3 extends over 12 amino acids. Germline values: CDR1 DFQATT, CDR2 SNEGSKA (reference sequence). The V and J ends lost 1 base and 4 bases respectively, with 6 bases between them. The CDR3 bases are TGCAGTGCTAGAGGCCCCGCAGATACGCAGTATTTT. Protein sequence: CSARGPADTQYF.

The chain employs TRBV11-2 and TRBJ2-3, with D tentatively TRBD1 (5 bases). The CDR3 spans 16 residues. Between the trimmed V and J ends, which lost 1 base and 0 bases, there was a span of 11 bases. The germline CDR1 and CDR2 sequences are SGHAT and FQNNGV. CDR3 sequence: CASSLAAGSSTDTQYF. The CDR3 DNA reads TGTGCCAGCAGCTTAGCAGCAGGGTCTAGCACAGATACGCAGTATTTT.

This clonotype turned up a few times. The chain recombines TRBV4-3 with TRBJ2-1, with 13 bases identical to TRBD2. The CDR3 spans 16 residues. With V trimmed by 0 bases and J by 7 bases, 3 bases remained unmatched. Germline V gene sequence: CDR1 LGHNA, CDR2 YSLEER. The CDR3 protein is CASSQDSGLAGNEQFF. DNA for the CDR3: TGCGCCAGCAGCCAAGACTCGGGACTAGCGGGAAATGAGCAGTTCTTC.

This clonotype was seen just once. The chain combines TRBV10-3 with TRBJ2-5, with 7 nucleotides matching TRBD2. The length of the CDR3 is 14 residues. Looked up from germline, CDR1 is ENHRY and CDR2 is SYGVKD. The V segment lost 3 bases and the J segment 2 bases; nucleotides outside the gene matches: 3. The CDR3 region is CAISDPAGQETQYF. DNA for the CDR3: TGTGCCATCAGTGACCCAGCGGGGCAAGAGACCCAGTACTTC.

The chain recombines TRBV29-1 with TRBJ2-7; D is ambiguous. CDR1 SQVTM and CDR2 ANQGSEA come from the germline V gene. This CDR3 spans 12 amino acids. Between the trimmed V and J ends, which lost 5 bases and 2 bases, there was a span of 10 bases. CDR3 amino acids: CSVLWGAYEQYF. In nucleotides, the CDR3 is TGCAGCGTTCTCTGGGGTGCCTACGAGCAGTACTTC.

V usage is TRBV7-2 and J usage is TRBJ2-1, with D possibly TRBD1 on 7 matching bases. Germline V gene sequence: CDR1 SGHTA, CDR2 FQGNSA. Trimming removed 5 bases from V and 13 bases from J, with 18 bases in between. The CDR3 is made up of 13 amino acids. The CDR3 sequence: CASSRGGTETQFF. The CDR3 nucleotides read TGTGCCAGCAGCCGAGGGGGGACAGAGACCCAGTTCTTC.

This chain connects TRBV3-1 to TRBJ2-6; the D is unclear. The germline V gene has CDR1 LGHDT and CDR2 YNNKEL (reference sequence). The CDR3 has 15 amino acids. Trimming took off 1 base at V and 8 bases at J, with 12 bases between the two ends. The CDR3 nucleotides are TGTGCCAGCAGCCAAGTTTTGAGAAGCTCCAACGTCCTGACTTTC. It is translated as CASSQVLRSSNVLTF.

The chain combines TRBV2 with TRBJ2-1, with TRBD2 identical over 12 bases. This CDR3 contains 14 residues. V lost 11 bases, J lost 8 bases, and 10 bases stayed unmatched. CDR1 and CDR2 (germline): SNHLY, FYNNEI. CDR3 loop: CARQGLAGSDEQFF. For the CDR3, the DNA is TGTGCCCGACAAGGACTAGCGGGGTCAGATGAGCAGTTCTTC.